The 5 T cell receptor beta chains reported below all come from one sample, sequenced in a study of identical twins. TCRdb used MiXCR to reprocess the 5' RACE reads, holding one entry per CDR3 protein. The sample records about 1.7 million distinct CDR3 sequences, more than 30% being singletons. Sequenced: cord blood. Receptors were obtained from a newborn girl in good health.

There are a few counts of this clonotype. The CDR3 sequence is CASSQDPSRLSSYEQYF. The CDR3 DNA is TGCGCCAGCAGCCAAGATCCCTCGAGGTTGTCGTCCTACGAGCAGTACTTC. The rearrangement joins TRBV4-1 to TRBJ2-7, with unresolved D. V was pared by 0 bases and J by 1 base, with 16 bases between. CDR1 is MGHRA and CDR2 is YSYEKL in the germline V gene. The CDR3 runs 17 residues.

The V and J genes are TRBV5-5 and TRBJ2-7; D unclear. Germline lookup yields CDR1 SGHKS and CDR2 YYEKEE (reference sequence). The CDR3 totals 14 residues. Trimming shortened V by 0 bases and J by 2 bases, and 9 bases separated the two germline ends. The DNA for the CDR3 is TGTGCCAGCAGCTTGGTTTCACCCGCCTACGAGCAGTACTTC. It encodes CASSLVSPAYEQYF.

This chain links TRBV7-8 with TRBJ1-2, with 10 bases that match TRBD1. Germline CDR1 and CDR2: SGHVS and FQNEAQ. Unmatched junction bases numbered 7, after V lost 0 bases and J lost 6 bases. The CDR3 is made up of 16 amino acids. The CDR3 region has the DNA TGTGCCAGCAGCTTAGCCAGGACAGGGGGGGAGGATGGCTACACCTTC. Residues: CASSLARTGGEDGYTF.

This clonotype was seen more than once but under ten times. CDR3 nucleotides: TGTGCCAGCAGCCTAACTTTGACGTATCACCTAATGGACGAGCAGTACTTC. Translation: CASSLTLTYHLMDEQYF. The rearrangement links TRBV11-2 to TRBJ2-5; D is ambiguous. The J call may be mistaken, given a closer DNA end match to TRBJ2-7. This CDR3 comprises 17 residues. Germline V gene sequence: CDR1 SGHAT, CDR2 FQNNGV.

The V gene is TRBV6-6, the J gene TRBJ1-2, with unresolved D. Germline CDR1 is MNHNY and CDR2 is SVGAGI (reference sequence). V lost 5 bases and J 6 bases, leaving 7 bases between the germline ends. This CDR3 contains 11 residues. The CDR3 sequence is CASSALNGYTF. The CDR3 DNA sequence: TGTGCCAGCAGTGCCCTGAATGGCTACACCTTC.